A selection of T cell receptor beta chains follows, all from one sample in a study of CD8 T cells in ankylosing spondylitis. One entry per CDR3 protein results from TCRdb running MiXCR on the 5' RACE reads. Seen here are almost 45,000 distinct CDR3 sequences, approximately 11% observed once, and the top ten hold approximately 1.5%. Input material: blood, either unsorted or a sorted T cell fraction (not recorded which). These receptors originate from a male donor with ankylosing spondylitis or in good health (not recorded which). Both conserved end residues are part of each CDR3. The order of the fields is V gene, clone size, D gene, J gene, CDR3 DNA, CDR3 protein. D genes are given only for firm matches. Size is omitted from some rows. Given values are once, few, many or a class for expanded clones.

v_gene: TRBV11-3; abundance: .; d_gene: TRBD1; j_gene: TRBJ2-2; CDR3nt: TGTGCCAGCAGTACCGGGACAGACACCGGGGAGCTGTTTTTT; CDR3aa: CASSTGTDTGELFF
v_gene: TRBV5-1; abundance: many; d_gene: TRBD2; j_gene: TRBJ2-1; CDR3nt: TGCGCCAGCAGCTCAACTAGCGGGGCTTACAATGAGCAGTTCTTC; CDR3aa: CASSSTSGAYNEQFF
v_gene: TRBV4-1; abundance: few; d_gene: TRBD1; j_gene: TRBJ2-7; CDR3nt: TGCGCCAGCAGCCAGGGGACAGGGGGCACCTACGAGCAGTACTTC; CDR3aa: CASSQGTGGTYEQYF
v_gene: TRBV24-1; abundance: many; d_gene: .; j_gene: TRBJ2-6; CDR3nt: TGTGCCACCAGTGGGACATTCTCTGGGGCCAACGTCCTGACTTTC; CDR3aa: CATSGTFSGANVLTF
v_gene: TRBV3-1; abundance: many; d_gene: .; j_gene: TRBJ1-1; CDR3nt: TGTGCCAGCAGCCTCGGACCGAGGAACACTGAAGCTTTCTTT; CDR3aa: CASSLGPRNTEAFF
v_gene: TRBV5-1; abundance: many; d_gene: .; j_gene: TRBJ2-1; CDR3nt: TGCGTGACGGGGGCAGAGCAGTTCTTC; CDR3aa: CVTGAEQFF
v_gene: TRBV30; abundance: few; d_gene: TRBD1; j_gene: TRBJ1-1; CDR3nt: TGTGCCTGGGACGGACAGGGTAGGACTGAAGCTTTCTTT; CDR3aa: CAWDGQGRTEAFF
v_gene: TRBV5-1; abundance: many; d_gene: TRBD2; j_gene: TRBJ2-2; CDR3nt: TGCGCCAGCAGCTTGGCGCGGGGGGCGAACACCGGGGAGCTGTTTTTT; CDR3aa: CASSLARGANTGELFF
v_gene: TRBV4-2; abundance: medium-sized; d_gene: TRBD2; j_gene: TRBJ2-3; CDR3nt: TGTGCCAGCAGCCAAGATCTGGTAGCGGGGGGGGTAGGAGATACGCAGTATTTT; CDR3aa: CASSQDLVAGGVGDTQYF
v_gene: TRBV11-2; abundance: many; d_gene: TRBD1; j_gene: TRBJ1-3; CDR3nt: TGTGCCAGCAGCTGGGACAGGGTCCTCGGAAACACCATATATTTT; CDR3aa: CASSWDRVLGNTIYF
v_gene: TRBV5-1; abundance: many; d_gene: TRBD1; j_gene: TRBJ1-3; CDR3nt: TGCGCCAGCAGCTTGGACGGGACAGAAGGAAACACCATATATTTT; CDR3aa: CASSLDGTEGNTIYF
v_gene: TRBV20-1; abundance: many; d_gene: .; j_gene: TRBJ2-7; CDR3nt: TGCAGTGCGGCCCGATACGAGCAGTACTTC; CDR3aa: CSAARYEQYF
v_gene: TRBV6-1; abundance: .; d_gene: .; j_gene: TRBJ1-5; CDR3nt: TGTGCCAGCAGTATCCACAGGGACAATCAGCCCCAGCATTTT; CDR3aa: CASSIHRDNQPQHF
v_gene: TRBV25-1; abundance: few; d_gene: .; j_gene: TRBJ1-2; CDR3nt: TGTGCCAGCAGTGACGGGGGGGCGTATGGCTACACCTTC; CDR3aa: CASSDGGAYGYTF
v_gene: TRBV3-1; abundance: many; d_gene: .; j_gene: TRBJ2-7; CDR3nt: TGTGCCAGCAGCCAAGACAGGGTCCACGAGCAGTACTTC; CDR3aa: CASSQDRVHEQYF
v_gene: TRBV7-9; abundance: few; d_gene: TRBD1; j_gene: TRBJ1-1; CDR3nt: TGTGCCAGCAGCTTACAGGGGGGGAACACTGAAGCTTTCTTT; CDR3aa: CASSLQGGNTEAFF
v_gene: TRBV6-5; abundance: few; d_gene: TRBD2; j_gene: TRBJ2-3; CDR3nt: TGTGCCAGCAGTTGGGGAGCGGGGGTACAATATACGCAGTATTTT; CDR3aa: CASSWGAGVQYTQYF
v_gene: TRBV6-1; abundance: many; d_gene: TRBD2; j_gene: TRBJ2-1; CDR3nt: TGTGCCAGCAGCCAGACTAGCGGGGGGCCCATTAGATCCCATGAGCAGTTCTTC; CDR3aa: CASSQTSGGPIRSHEQFF
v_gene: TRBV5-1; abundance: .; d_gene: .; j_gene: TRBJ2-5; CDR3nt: TGCGCCAGCAGGGCATCAGAAAGCCAAGAGACCCAGTACTTC; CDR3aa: CASRASESQETQYF
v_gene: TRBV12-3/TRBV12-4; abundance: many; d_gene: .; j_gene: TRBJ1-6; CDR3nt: TGTGCCAGCAGTTTCGGGACGGAGAATTCACCCCTCCACTTT; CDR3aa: CASSFGTENSPLHF
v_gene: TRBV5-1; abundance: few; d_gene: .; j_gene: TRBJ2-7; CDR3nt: TGCGCCAGCAGCTTGGGGGCAAAAATACAGAGCCACGAGCAGTACTTC; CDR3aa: CASSLGAKIQSHEQYF
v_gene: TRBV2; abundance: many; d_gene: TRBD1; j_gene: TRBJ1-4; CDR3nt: TGTGCCAGCAGTTTCCAGGGACAGGTTAATGAAAAACTGTTTTTT; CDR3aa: CASSFQGQVNEKLFF
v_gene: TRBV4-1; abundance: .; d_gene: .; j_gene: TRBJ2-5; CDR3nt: TGCGCCAGCAGCCAAATGAGCCTAGTTCAAGAGACCCAGTACTTC; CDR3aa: CASSQMSLVQETQYF
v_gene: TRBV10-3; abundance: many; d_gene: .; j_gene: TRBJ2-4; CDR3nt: TGTGCCATCAGTGAGGGAGGAGGGGATGGCATTCAGTACTTC; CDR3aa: CAISEGGGDGIQYF
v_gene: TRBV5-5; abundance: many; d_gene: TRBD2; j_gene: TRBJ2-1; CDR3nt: TGTGCCAGCAGCTTAGGAGCGCTAGCGGGGGGCCAAGACAATGAGCAGTTCTTC; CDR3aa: CASSLGALAGGQDNEQFF
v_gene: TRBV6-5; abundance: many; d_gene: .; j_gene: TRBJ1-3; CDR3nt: TGTGCCAGCAGCTATGTCGGGGCAGATGGAAACACCATATATTTT; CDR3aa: CASSYVGADGNTIYF
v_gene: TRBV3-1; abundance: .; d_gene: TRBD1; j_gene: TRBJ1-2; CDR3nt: TGTGCCAGCAACCAAGATTGGGACAGGGGGCTGTATGGCTACACCTTC; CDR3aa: CASNQDWDRGLYGYTF
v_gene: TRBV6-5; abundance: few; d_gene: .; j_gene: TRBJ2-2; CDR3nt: TGTGCCAGCAGTTATGAGACTTTTAACACCGGGGAGCTGTTTTTT; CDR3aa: CASSYETFNTGELFF
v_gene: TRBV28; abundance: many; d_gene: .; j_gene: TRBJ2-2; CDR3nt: TGTGCCAGCAGTTTATTGGGCATCGAGCTGTTTTTT; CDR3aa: CASSLLGIELFF
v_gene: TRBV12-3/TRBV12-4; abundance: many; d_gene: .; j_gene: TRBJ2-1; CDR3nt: TGTGCCAGCAGCCCACAGCTACGCTCCTACAATGAGCAGTTCTTC; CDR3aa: CASSPQLRSYNEQFF
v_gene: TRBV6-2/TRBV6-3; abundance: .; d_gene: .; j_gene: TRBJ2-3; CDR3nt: TGTGCCAGCAGTTGGGGGGGGGGGGCCGCAGATACGCAGTATTTT; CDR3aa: CASSWGGGAADTQYF
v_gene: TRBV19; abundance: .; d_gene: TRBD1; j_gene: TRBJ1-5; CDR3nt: TGTGCCAGTAGTATCGCAGGGGGCGTGAGTCAGCCCCAGCATTTT; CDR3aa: CASSIAGGVSQPQHF
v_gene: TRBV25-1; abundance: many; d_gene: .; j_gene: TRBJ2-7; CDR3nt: TGTGCCAGCAGTATACAGGGAGCCTACGAGCAGTACTTC; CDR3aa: CASSIQGAYEQYF
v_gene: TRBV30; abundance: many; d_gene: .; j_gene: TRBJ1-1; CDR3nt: TGTGCCTGGAGTGGCGTCGGGGGCACTGAAGCTTTCTTT; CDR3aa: CAWSGVGGTEAFF
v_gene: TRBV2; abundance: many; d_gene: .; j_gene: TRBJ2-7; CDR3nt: TGTGCCAGCAGTGACGACGGTGGGGAGCAGTACTTC; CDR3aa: CASSDDGGEQYF
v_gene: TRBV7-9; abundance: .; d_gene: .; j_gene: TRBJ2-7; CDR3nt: TGTGCCAGCAGCTTAGCGCTTTCGGGGGTCGGAGAGCAGTACTTC; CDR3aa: CASSLALSGVGEQYF
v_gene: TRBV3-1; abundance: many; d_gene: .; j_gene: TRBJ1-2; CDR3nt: TGTGCCAGCAGAACCAATAAAGGAGAGGGAAAAACTAACTATGGCTACACCTTC; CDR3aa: CASRTNKGEGKTNYGYTF
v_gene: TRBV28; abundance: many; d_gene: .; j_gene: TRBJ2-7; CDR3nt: TGTGCCAGCACCTCCGAGGGGACTGTGGAGCAGTACTTC; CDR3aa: CASTSEGTVEQYF